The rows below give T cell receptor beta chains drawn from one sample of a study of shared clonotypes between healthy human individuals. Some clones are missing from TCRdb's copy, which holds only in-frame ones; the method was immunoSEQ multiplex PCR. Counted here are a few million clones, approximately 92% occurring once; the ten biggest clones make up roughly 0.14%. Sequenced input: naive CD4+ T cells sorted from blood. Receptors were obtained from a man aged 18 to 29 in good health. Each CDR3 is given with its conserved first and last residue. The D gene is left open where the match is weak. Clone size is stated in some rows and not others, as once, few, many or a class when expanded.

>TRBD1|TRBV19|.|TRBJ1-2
CASSTQGAVYGYTF
TGTGCCAGTAGTACCCAGGGGGCTGTCTATGGCTACACCTTC
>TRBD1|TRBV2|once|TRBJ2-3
CASSYSRGSTDTQYF
TGTGCCAGCAGTTACTCCAGGGGGAGCACAGATACGCAGTATTTT
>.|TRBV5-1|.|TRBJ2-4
CASSQEDGDIQYF
TGCGCCAGCAGCCAAGAAGACGGGGACATTCAGTACTTC
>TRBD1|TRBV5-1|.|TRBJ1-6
CASSLGGQGSPLHF
TGCGCCAGCAGCTTGGGAGGACAGGGGTCACCCCTCCACTTT
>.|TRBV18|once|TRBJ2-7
CASSPDTAYEQYF
TGTGCCAGCTCTCCAGACACAGCCTACGAGCAGTACTTC
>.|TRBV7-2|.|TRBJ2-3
CASSSGGRVTDTQYF
TGTGCCAGCAGCTCGGGGGGCAGGGTGACAGATACGCAGTATTTT
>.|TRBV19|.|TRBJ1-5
CASSKGRGNQPQHF
TGTGCCAGTAGTAAGGGGCGCGGGAATCAGCCCCAGCATTTT
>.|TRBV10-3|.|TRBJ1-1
CATKRTEGNTEAFF
TGTGCCACCAAAAGAACAGAGGGGAACACTGAAGCTTTCTTT
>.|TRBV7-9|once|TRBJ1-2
CASSEDAGYTF
TGTGCCAGCAGCGAGGACGCCGGCTACACCTTC
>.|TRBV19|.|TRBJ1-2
CASTGYFGGAGNYGYTF
TGTGCCAGTACCGGTTATTTCGGGGGGGCAGGGAACTATGGCTACACCTTC
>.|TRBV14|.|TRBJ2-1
CASSQVPFEQFF
TGTGCCAGCAGCCAAGTCCCGTTTGAGCAGTTCTTC
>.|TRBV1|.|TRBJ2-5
CTSSQDQVTSGRRETQYF
TGCACCAGCAGCCAAGATCAGGTCACTAGCGGGAGAAGAGAGACCCAGTACTTC
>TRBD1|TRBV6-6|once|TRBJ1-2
CASRGPGQGPYGYTF
TGTGCCAGCAGGGGACCGGGACAGGGGCCGTATGGCTACACCTTC
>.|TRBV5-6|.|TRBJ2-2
CASSLARDVLLADLRELFF
TGTGCCAGCAGCTTGGCCCGGGATGTTTTACTAGCAGATCTCCGGGAGCTGTTTTTT
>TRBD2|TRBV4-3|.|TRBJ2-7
CASSPGASGSTVNEQYF
TGCGCCAGCAGCCCTGGAGCCAGCGGGAGTACGGTCAACGAGCAGTACTTC
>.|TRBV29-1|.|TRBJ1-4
CSPYTISTNEKLFF
TGCAGCCCCTATACTATCTCAACTAATGAAAAACTGTTTTTT
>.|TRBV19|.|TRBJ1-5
CASSMTGTEDSNQPQHF
TGTGCCAGTAGTATGACGGGGACGGAAGATAGCAATCAGCCCCAGCATTTT
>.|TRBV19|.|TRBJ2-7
CASSRLTYEQYF
TGTGCCAGTAGTAGGCTTACCTACGAGCAGTACTTC
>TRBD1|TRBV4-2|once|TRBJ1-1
CASSQRGQRDTEAFF
TGTGCCAGCAGCCAAAGGGGGCAGAGGGACACTGAAGCTTTCTTT
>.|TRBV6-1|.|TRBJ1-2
CASSVEGARTF
TGTGCCAGCAGTGTGGAAGGGGCAAGGACCTTC
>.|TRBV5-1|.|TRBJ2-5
CASSLVVGETQYF
TGCGCCAGCAGCTTGGTGGTCGGGGAGACCCAGTACTTC
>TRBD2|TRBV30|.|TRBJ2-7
CAWSIRPGLALEQYF
TGTGCCTGGTCCATCCGACCGGGACTAGCCCTCGAGCAGTACTTC
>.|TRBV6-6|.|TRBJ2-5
CASSNRLQGTQYF
TGTGCCAGCAGTAACAGGTTGCAAGGGACCCAGTACTTC
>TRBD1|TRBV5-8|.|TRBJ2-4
CASSPDRHSIQYF
TGTGCCAGCAGCCCGGACAGGCATAGCATTCAGTACTTC
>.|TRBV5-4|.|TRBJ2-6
CASSSRDGSGANVLTF
TGTGCCAGCAGCTCGCGGGACGGCTCTGGGGCCAACGTCCTGACTTTC
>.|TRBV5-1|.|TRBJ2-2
CASSLGRGGPGELFF
TGCGCCAGCAGCTTGGGCCGAGGGGGTCCCGGGGAGCTGTTTTTT
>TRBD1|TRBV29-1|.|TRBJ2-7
CSGTGTGTYEQYF
TGCAGCGGAACCGGGACAGGGACCTACGAGCAGTACTTC
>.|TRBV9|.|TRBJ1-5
CASSRESNQPQHF
TGTGCCAGCTCTAGGGAGAGCAATCAGCCCCAGCATTTT
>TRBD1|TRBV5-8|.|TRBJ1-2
CASSLEGADYGYTF
TGTGCCAGCAGCTTGGAGGGGGCGGACTATGGCTACACCTTC
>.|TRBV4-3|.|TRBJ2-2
CASSPGGRVGTGELFF
TGCGCCAGCAGCCCAGGGGGGAGGGTTGGCACCGGGGAGCTGTTTTTT
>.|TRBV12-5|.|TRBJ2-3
CASALAPQGDTQYF
TGTGCTAGTGCCCTTGCCCCCCAGGGAGATACGCAGTATTTT
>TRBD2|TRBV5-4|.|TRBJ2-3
CASRFLTSGSTDTQYF
TGTGCCAGCAGGTTCCTAACTAGCGGTAGCACAGATACGCAGTATTTT
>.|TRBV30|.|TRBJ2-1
CAWSVVSNEQFF
TGTGCCTGGAGTGTAGTTAGCAATGAGCAGTTCTTC
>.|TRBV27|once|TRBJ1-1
CASSSTPGGPLNTEAFF
TGTGCCAGCAGTTCAACTCCGGGGGGACCTTTGAACACTGAAGCTTTCTTT
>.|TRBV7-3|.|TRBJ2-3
CASSLSLTHTDTQYF
TGTGCCAGCAGCTTATCCCTCACCCACACAGATACGCAGTATTTT
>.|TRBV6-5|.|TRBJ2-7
CASTRAPGYEQYF
TGTGCCAGCACCCGGGCTCCAGGCTACGAGCAGTACTTC
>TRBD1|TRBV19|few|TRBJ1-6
CASSKGTGKSSPLHF
TGTGCCAGTAGTAAGGGGACAGGGAAGAGTTCACCCCTCCACTTT
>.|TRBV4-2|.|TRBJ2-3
CASSQDRGDTQYF
TGTGCCAGCAGCCAAGATCGAGGAGATACGCAGTATTTT
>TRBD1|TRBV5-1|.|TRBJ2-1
CASSLAPGQVYNEQFF
TGCGCCAGCAGCTTGGCCCCGGGACAGGTATACAATGAGCAGTTCTTC
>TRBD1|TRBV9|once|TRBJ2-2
CASSVLGQKSNSVNTGELFF
TGTGCCAGCAGCGTATTGGGACAGAAAAGTAATAGCGTAAACACCGGGGAGCTGTTTTTT
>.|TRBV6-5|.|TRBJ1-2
CASSKTGYGYTF
TGTGCCAGCAGTAAGACAGGTTATGGCTACACCTTC
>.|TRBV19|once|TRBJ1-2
CASTEPGRFYGYTF
TGTGCCAGTACTGAGCCGGGACGGTTTTATGGCTACACCTTC
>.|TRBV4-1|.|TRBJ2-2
CASSQDQSTWTGELFF
TGCGCCAGCAGCCAAGATCAGAGTACGTGGACCGGGGAGCTGTTTTTT
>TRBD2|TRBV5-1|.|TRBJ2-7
CASSLEWAGDPYEQYF
TGCGCCAGCAGCTTGGAATGGGCGGGAGACCCCTACGAGCAGTACTTC
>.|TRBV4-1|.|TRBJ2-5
CASSQASGKLPETQYF
TGCGCCAGCAGCCAAGCTTCCGGGAAATTACCGGAGACCCAGTACTTC
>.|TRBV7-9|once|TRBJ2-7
CASSQPRGAPYEQYF
TGTGCCAGCAGCCAACCCAGGGGCGCACCCTACGAGCAGTACTTC
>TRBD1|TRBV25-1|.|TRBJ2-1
CASRSDRDSYNEQFF
TGTGCCAGCAGATCAGACAGGGACTCCTACAATGAGCAGTTCTTC
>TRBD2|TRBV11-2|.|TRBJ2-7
CASSLVVSSGRAVFEQYF
TGTGCCAGCAGCTTAGTAGTGTCTAGCGGGAGGGCCGTATTCGAGCAGTACTTC
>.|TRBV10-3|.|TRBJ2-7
CAISDVGRGIKQYF
TGTGCCATCAGTGATGTCGGGAGAGGGATCAAGCAGTACTTC
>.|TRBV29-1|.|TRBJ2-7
CSVGNTEQYF
TGCAGCGTTGGCAATACTGAGCAGTACTTC
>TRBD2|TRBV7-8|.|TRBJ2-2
CASSLGTSGNWKANTGELFF
TGTGCCAGCAGCTTGGGGACTAGCGGGAATTGGAAGGCGAACACCGGGGAGCTGTTTTTT
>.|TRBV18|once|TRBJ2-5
CASSPGQGGETQYF
TGTGCCAGCTCACCGGGTCAGGGCGGGGAGACCCAGTACTTC
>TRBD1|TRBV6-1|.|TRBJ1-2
CASSRQGSNYGYTF
TGTGCCAGCAGCCGACAGGGATCTAACTATGGCTACACCTTC